One and the same sample provided the 18 T cell receptor beta chains below, sequenced in a study of brain T cells in children with intractable seizures. Time point meaning: blood from clinic visit 5 months post-surgery; TSC patient then seizure free. Clones were sequenced by immunoSEQ multiplex PCR, and TCRdb holds only the in-frame ones, with some missing. Of 340,000 or so clones listed, nearly 95% are singletons. The specimen comprised peripheral blood, sampled 4 to 5 months after surgery. The receptors derive from a boy in the first two years of life with tuberous sclerosis and intractable seizures.

The V and J genes are TRBV29-1 and TRBJ1-2, with 10 bases matching TRBD1. The CDR3 has 13 amino acids. Germline V gene data show CDR1 as SQVTM and CDR2 as ANQGSEA. V was clipped by 5 bases and J by 4 bases; unmatched bases: 4. The chain's CDR3 is CSVPGQGSYGYTF. The CDR3 bases are TGCAGCGTTCCGGGACAGGGGAGCTATGGCTACACCTTC.

This chain joins TRBV5-1 and TRBJ2-5; D may be TRBD1 or TRBD2 (7 bases each). The CDR3 covers 16 residues. V lost 0 bases, J lost 1 base, and 13 bases lay in between. Germline CDR1 SGHRS, CDR2 YFSETQ. The CDR3 nucleotides are TGCGCCAGCAGCTTGGGGTTCAGGGGGGGCCAAGAGACCCAGTACTTC. The encoded protein is CASSLGFRGGQETQYF.

This chain connects TRBV5-6 to TRBJ2-7; weak D call: TRBD2 (5 bases). The CDR3 loop spans 14 amino acids. CDR1 is SGHDT and CDR2 is YYEEEE in the germline V gene. Trimming shortened V by 4 bases and J by 7 bases, and 18 bases separated the two germline ends. The CDR3 bases are TGTGCCAGCAGCGCCAACCCACTAGTCGGGGAGCAGTACTTC. Its translation: CASSANPLVGEQYF.

In DNA, the CDR3 is TGTGCCAGCAGCCCCTTGGAGGACAGGGCTTCACCCCTCCACTTT. This sequence encodes CASSPLEDRASPLHF. The chain has TRBV9 and TRBJ1-6, with TRBD1 identical over 8 bases. Germline assignment: CDR1 SGDLS and CDR2 YYNGEE. The CDR3 sequence is 15 residues long. The J segment lost 9 bases and the V segment lost 4 bases, leaving 9 bases of the junction unmatched.

The V gene is TRBV12-5, the J gene TRBJ2-1; D gene unclear. Germline assignment: CDR1 LGHNT and CDR2 FRNRAP. This CDR3 spans 14 amino acids. V lost 7 bases to trimming and J lost 0 bases, with 10 bases between them. The CDR3 DNA reads as TGTGCTAGTGTCCACACGAGCTCCTACAATGAGCAGTTCTTC. Translation gives CASVHTSSYNEQFF.

The V and J genes are TRBV18 and TRBJ1-2, with D maybe TRBD1 (6 bases). This CDR3 has 13 amino acids. Germline-derived CDR1 and CDR2 are KGHSH and LQKENI. V was cut by 2 bases and J by 13 bases, with 17 bases left in between. CDR3 residues: CASSPSRGGSGTF. The CDR3 DNA reads TGTGCCAGCTCACCATCCAGGGGAGGCTCGGGCACCTTC.

V is TRBV5-1 and J is TRBJ2-7; D is possibly TRBD1 (5 bases). Germline V gives CDR1 SGHRS, CDR2 YFSETQ. Trimming left V 5 bases short and J 2 bases short, with 14 bases between. The length of the CDR3 is 14 residues. The CDR3 loop reads CASSRAGRPYEQYF. The CDR3 nucleotides are TGCGCCAGCAGTCGAGCAGGGCGGCCCTACGAGCAGTACTTC.

This chain links TRBV19 with TRBJ1-1, with D unclear. Trimming took 4 bases from V and 2 from J, leaving 8 bases between them. This CDR3 has 13 residues. Per germline, CDR1 LNHDA and CDR2 SQIVND (reference sequence). For the CDR3, the DNA is TGTGCCAGTAGTAGTGTAACTAACACTGAAGCTTTCTTT. Amino acids: CASSSVTNTEAFF.

The chain uses TRBV19 and TRBJ2-7; D is undetermined. The germline V gene encodes CDR1 LNHDA and CDR2 SQIVND (reference sequence). The CDR3 length is 14 residues. Trimming stripped 5 bases from V and 3 bases from J, with 14 bases between. DNA for the CDR3: TGTGCCAGTAGTCCCGAGGACCAAGTCTACGAGCAGTACTTC. It yields the protein CASSPEDQVYEQYF.

This rearrangement joins TRBV7-6 to TRBJ2-7; D gene unclear. Germline-derived CDR1 and CDR2 are SGHVS and FNYEAQ. With 5 bases removed from V and 0 bases from J, the gap between germline ends came to 11 bases. The length of the CDR3 is 14 residues. The CDR3 region has the DNA TGTGCCAGCAGCGTAGACGGAAACTCCTACGAGCAGTACTTC. Translating it yields CASSVDGNSYEQYF.

The chain combines TRBV7-3 with TRBJ2-7, with 9 bases lining up with TRBD1. The germline V gene encodes CDR1 SGHTA and CDR2 FQGTGA. Losses at the gene ends were 3 bases for V and 6 bases for J; bases not matched to a gene: 3. CDR3 size: 13 residues. CDR3 nucleotide sequence: TGTGCCAGCAGCTTGGGACAGGGAGGCGAGCAGTACTTC. Its translation: CASSLGQGGEQYF.

A single count supports this clone. This sequence joins TRBV7-3 and TRBJ2-1; the match to TRBD1 covers 7 bases. The germline V gene has CDR1 SGHTA and CDR2 FQGTGA. The CDR3 has 13 residues. Trimming at V came to 8 bases and at J to 6 bases, leaving 7 bases not matched to a gene. CDR3 nucleotide sequence: TGTGCCAGCCGGGACAGTGAGGGCAATGAGCAGTTCTTC. This gives the protein CASRDSEGNEQFF.

V usage is TRBV7-2 and J usage is TRBJ2-3, with D possibly called TRBD1 or TRBD2 (6 bases each). Germline assignment: CDR1 SGHTA and CDR2 FQGNSA. With 1 base removed from V and 5 bases from J, the gap between germline ends came to 10 bases. The CDR3 extends over 14 amino acids. CDR3 in DNA: TGTGCCAGCAGCTTAGGGGGGGCCCGAGATACGCAGTATTTT. Encoded protein: CASSLGGARDTQYF.

The chain links TRBV5-5 to TRBJ2-7; D not certain. The CDR3 has 12 amino acids. Germline CDR1 SGHKS, CDR2 YYEKEE (reference sequence). The V and J ends lost 0 bases and 2 bases respectively, with 3 bases between them. CDR3 sequence reads: CASSLDTYEQYF. In nucleotides, the CDR3 is TGTGCCAGCAGCTTGGACACCTACGAGCAGTACTTC. The whole variable domain, filled in from reference TRBV5-5 and TRBJ2-7, reads DAGVTQSPTHLIKTRGQQVTLRCSPISGHKSVSWYQQVLGQGPQFIFQYYEKEERGRGNFPDRFSARQFPNYSSELNVNALLLGDSALYLCASSLDTYEQYFGPGTRLTVT.

The V call is TRBV5-6, the J call TRBJ1-5; possibly TRBD1 for D (5 bases). Trimming removed 1 base at V and 7 bases at J, with 9 bases between. The CDR3 consists of 13 residues. Per the germline V gene, CDR1 is SGHDT and CDR2 is YYEEEE. CDR3 in DNA: TGTGCCAGCAGCTTGACAGGTTTCCAGCCCCAGCATTTT. Translating it yields CASSLTGFQPQHF.

The rearrangement links TRBV6-6 to TRBJ1-3; D uncertain. CDR1 is MNHNY, CDR2 SVGAGI, per germline (reference sequence). Trimming took 1 base from V and 2 from J, leaving 6 bases between them. This CDR3 has 14 residues. The CDR3 spells CASSYLGAGNTIYF. In nucleotides, the CDR3 is TGTGCCAGCAGTTACTTGGGAGCTGGAAACACCATATATTTT.

V gene TRBV5-1 combines with J gene TRBJ1-6; D is uncertain. The CDR3 contains 15 residues. V lost 2 bases to trimming and J lost 6 bases, with 12 bases between them. Looked up from germline, CDR1 is SGHRS and CDR2 is YFSETQ. CDR3 DNA: TGCGCCAGCAGCTTTTCGGGGAACTTTAATTCACCCCTCCACTTT. Translating it yields CASSFSGNFNSPLHF. The whole variable domain, remainder taken from reference TRBV5-1 and TRBJ1-6, is KAGVTQTPRYLIKTRGQQVTLSCSPISGHRSVSWYQQTPGQGLQFLFEYFSETQRNKGNFPGRFSGRQFSNSRSEMNVSTLELGDSALYLCASSFSGNFNSPLHFGNGTRLTVT.

This rearrangement joins TRBV29-1 to TRBJ2-7; 7 positions agree with TRBD1. CDR1 SQVTM and CDR2 ANQGSEA come from the germline V gene. The CDR3 runs 12 residues. Germline trimming cut 8 bases from V and 0 bases from J; bases unmatched to any gene: 4. CDR3 DNA sequence: TGCAGCAGTCGGGACAGCTCCTACGAGCAGTACTTC. This encodes CSSRDSSYEQYF.